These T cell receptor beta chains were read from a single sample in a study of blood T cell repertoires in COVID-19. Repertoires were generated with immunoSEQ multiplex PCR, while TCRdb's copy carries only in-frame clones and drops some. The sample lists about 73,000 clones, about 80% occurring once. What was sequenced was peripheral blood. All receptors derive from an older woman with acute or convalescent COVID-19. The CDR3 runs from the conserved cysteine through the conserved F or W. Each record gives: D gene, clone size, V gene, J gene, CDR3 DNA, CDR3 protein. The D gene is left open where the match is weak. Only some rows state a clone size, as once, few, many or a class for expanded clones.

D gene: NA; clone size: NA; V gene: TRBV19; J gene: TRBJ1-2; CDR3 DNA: TGTGCCAGTAGGGGCGGGATAGGGTTCGATGGCTACACCTTC; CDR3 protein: CASRGGIGFDGYTF
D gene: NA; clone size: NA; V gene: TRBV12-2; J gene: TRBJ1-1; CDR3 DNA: TGTGCAAGTCGCTTCCCCCACGGGGGGCGCGACACTGAAGCTTTCTTT; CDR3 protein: CASRFPHGGRDTEAFF
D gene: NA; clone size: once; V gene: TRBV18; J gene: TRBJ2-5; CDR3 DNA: TGTGCCAGCTCACCAAGCAGCGGAGAGACCCAGTACTTC; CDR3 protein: CASSPSSGETQYF
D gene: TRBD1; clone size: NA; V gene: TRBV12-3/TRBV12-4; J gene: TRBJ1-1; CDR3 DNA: TGTGCCAGCAGTTTTACAGGGGGTGAAGCTTTCTTT; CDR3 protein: CASSFTGGEAFF
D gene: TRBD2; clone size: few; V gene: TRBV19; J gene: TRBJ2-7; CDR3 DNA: TGTGCGCCTGGACTAGGGGACTCCTACGAGCAGTACTTC; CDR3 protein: CAPGLGDSYEQYF
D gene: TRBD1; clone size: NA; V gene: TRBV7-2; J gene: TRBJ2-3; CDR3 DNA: TGTGCCAGCAGCTTAATTGAGGGGGCTAGCACAGATACGCAGTATTTT; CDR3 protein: CASSLIEGASTDTQYF
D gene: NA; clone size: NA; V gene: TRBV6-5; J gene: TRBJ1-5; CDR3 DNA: TGTGCCGGAAGGGAGGGGGATAGCAATCAGCCCCAGCATTTT; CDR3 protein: CAGREGDSNQPQHF
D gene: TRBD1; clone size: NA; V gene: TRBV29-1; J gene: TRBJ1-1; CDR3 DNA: TGCAGCGGGCGCCGGGACAGATCTGAAGCTTTCTTT; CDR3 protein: CSGRRDRSEAFF
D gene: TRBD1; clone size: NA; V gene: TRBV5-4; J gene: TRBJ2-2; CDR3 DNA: TGTGCCAGCAGCGACCCGGGACAGGGGACCGGGGAGCTGTTTTTT; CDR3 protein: CASSDPGQGTGELFF
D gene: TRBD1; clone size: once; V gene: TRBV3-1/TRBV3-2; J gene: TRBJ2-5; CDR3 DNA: TGTGCCAGCAGCCAAGGGGTAGACAGGGAAAAGACCCAGTACTTC; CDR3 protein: CASSQGVDREKTQYF
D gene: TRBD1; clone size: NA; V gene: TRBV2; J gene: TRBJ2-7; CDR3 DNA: TGTGCCAGCAGTTTTCCGGGACAGGGGGCAGGAGAGCAGTACTTC; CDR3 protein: CASSFPGQGAGEQYF
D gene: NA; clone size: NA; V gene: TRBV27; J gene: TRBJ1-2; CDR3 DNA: TGTGCCAGCAGTCCCAGGGGATATGGCTACACCTTC; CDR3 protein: CASSPRGYGYTF
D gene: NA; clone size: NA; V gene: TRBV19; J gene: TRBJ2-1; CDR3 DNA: TGTGCCAGTAGTATAGATTACTCTGTCGATGAGCAGTTCTTC; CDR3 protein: CASSIDYSVDEQFF
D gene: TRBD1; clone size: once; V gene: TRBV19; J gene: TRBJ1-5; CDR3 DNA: TGTGCCAGTAGTACTACAGGGGCGCGCCAGCCCCAGCATTTT; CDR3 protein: CASSTTGARQPQHF
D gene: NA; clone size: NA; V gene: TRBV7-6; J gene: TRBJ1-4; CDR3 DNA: TGTGCCAGCAGCTTTACTACTGGCGTTGGGGAAAAACTGTTTTTT; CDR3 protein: CASSFTTGVGEKLFF
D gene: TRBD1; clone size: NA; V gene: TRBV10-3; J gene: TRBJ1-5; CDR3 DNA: TGTGCCATCAGTGAGCCAGGGGGCGACAATCAGCCCCAGCATTTT; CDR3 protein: CAISEPGGDNQPQHF
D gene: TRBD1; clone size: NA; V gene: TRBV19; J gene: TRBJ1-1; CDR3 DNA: TGTGCCAGTAGTACCCGACAGGGAGGCACTGAAGCTTTCTTT; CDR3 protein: CASSTRQGGTEAFF
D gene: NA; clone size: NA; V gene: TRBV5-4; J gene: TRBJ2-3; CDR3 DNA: TGTGCCAGCAGCTTGACAGGGTCGGTAGATACGCAGTATTTT; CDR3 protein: CASSLTGSVDTQYF
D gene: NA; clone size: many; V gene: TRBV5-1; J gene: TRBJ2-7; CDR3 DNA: TGCGCCAGCAGCTTGGATGGACAGACCTACGAGCAGTACTTC; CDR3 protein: CASSLDGQTYEQYF
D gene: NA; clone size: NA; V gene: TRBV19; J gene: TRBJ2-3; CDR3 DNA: TGTGCAGCTAAGCACAGGGTCACAGATACGCAGTATTTT; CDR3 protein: CAAKHRVTDTQYF
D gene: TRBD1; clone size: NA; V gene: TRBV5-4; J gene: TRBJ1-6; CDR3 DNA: TGTGCCAGCAGCGAGGGGACAGGGGCCGGTAATTCACCCCTCCACTTT; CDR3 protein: CASSEGTGAGNSPLHF
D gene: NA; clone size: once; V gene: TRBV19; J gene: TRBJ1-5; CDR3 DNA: TGTGCCAGTAGTATAGGGAGGGTAGCGGGCAATCAGCCCCAGCATTTT; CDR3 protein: CASSIGRVAGNQPQHF
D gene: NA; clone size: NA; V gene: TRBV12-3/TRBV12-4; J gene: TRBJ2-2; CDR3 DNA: TGTGCCAGCAGGTTCCAGGGGACCGGGGAGCTGTTTTTT; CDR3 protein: CASRFQGTGELFF
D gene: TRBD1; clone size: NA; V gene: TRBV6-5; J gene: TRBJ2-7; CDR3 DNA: TGTGCCAGCAGGAAGGGGACAGGGGTTTCCTACGAGCAGTACTTC; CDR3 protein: CASRKGTGVSYEQYF
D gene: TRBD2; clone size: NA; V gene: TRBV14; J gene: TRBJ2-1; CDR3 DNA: TGTGCCAGCAGCCTAGCGGGGGTGGACAATGAGCAGTTCTTC; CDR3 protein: CASSLAGVDNEQFF
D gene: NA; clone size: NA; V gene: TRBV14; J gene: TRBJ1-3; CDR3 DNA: TGTGCCAGCAGCCCCCGTGTAGGCATGTCCGGGGTCAACACCATATATTTT; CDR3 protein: CASSPRVGMSGVNTIYF
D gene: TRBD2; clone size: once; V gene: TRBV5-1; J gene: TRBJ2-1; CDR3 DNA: TGCGCCAGCAGGGGGGGAGCGGGAGTCAATGAGCAGTTCTTC; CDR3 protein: CASRGGAGVNEQFF
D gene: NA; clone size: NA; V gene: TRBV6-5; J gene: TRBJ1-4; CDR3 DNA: TGTGCCAGCAGAGGAGGAGGCGAAAAACTGTTTTTT; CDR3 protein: CASRGGGEKLFF
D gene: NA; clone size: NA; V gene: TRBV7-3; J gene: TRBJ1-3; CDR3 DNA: TGTGCCAGCAGCCCACAGGCCTCTGGAAACACCATATATTTT; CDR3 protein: CASSPQASGNTIYF
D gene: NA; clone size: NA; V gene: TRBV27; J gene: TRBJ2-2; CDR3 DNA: TGTGCCAGCAGTCCAACGAGCACCGGGGAGCTGTTTTTT; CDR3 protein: CASSPTSTGELFF
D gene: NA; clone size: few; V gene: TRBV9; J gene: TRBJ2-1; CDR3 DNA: TGTGCCAGCAGCGTAGGGACAGCAGGGCCGAATGAGCAGTTCTTC; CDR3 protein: CASSVGTAGPNEQFF
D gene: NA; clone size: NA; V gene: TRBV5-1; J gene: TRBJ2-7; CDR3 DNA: TGCGCCAGCAGCTTGGGAGGGGGAGAGCAGTACTTC; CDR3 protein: CASSLGGGEQYF
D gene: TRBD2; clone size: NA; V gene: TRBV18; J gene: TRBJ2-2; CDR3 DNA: TGTGCCAGCTCATCCCGGGGAGGGGACACCGGGGAGCTGTTTTTT; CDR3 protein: CASSSRGGDTGELFF
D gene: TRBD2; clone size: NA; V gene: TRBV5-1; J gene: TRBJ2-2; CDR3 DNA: TGCGCCAGCAGCTTGCATTTAGCGGGTTTAAACACCGGGGAGCTGTTTTTT; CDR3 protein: CASSLHLAGLNTGELFF